This T cell receptor beta chain was recorded in a study of shared T cell receptors in the human thymus. Repertoires were generated with immunoSEQ multiplex PCR, while TCRdb's copy carries only in-frame clones and drops some. The table shows roughly 700,000 clones, with approximately 87% occurring only once. CDR1 is MNHEY and CDR2 is SMNVEV in the germline V gene (reference sequence). Trimming cost V 5 bases and J 5 bases; bases outside gene matches: 18. This CDR3 comprises 19 residues. These same records also appear under a second study, on human thymus T cells. This second report adds: Donor material was obtained from healthy Finnish infants undergoing corrective surgery for congenital heart defects. Thymic resections from corrective heart surgery supplied the tissue. Gene usage for V and J segments appeared biased in thymic and blood repertoires. Unrelated individuals reportedly shared highly overlapping thymic TCR repertoires.

The V gene is TRBV27, the J gene TRBJ2-5, with 12 bases fitting TRBD2. This sequence originates from a boy under two years old with a congenital heart defect. What was sequenced was thymocytes. CDR3 residues: CASSPIWTSGIDLRETQYF. CDR3 sequence (DNA): TGTGCCAGCAGTCCAATATGGACTAGCGGGATAGACCTCCGGGAGACCCAGTACTTC.